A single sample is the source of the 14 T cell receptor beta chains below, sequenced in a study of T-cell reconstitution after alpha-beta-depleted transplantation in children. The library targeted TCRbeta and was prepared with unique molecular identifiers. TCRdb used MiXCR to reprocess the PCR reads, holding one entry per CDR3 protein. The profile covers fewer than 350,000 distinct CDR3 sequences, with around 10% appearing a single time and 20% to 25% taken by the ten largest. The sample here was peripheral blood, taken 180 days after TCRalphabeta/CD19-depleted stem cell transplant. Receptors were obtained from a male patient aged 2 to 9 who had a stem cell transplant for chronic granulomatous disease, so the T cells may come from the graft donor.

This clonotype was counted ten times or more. The CDR3 reads CASSFPRESLHF. CDR3 coding DNA: TGTGCCAGCAGCTTTCCCCGGGAGAGCCTCCACTTT. The genes are TRBV5-5 and TRBJ1-6; D unclear. Germline V gives CDR1 SGHKS, CDR2 YYEKEE (reference sequence). The CDR3 consists of 12 residues. V dropped 2 bases and J dropped 15 bases, with 12 bases sitting between them.

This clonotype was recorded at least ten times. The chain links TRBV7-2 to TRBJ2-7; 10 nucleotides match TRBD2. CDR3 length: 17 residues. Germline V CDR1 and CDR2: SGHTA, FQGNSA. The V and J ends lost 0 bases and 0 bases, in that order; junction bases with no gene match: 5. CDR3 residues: CASSLATSGLLSYEQYF. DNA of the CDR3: TGTGCCAGCAGCTTAGCGACTAGCGGGCTACTCTCCTACGAGCAGTACTTC.

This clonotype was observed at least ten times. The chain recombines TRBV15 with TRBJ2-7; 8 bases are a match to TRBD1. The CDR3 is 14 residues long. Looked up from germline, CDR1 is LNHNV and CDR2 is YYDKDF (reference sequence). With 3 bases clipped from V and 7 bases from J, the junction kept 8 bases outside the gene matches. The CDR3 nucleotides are TGTGCCACCAGCAGGCGGACAGGGATTGAAGAGCAGTACTTC. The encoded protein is CATSRRTGIEEQYF.

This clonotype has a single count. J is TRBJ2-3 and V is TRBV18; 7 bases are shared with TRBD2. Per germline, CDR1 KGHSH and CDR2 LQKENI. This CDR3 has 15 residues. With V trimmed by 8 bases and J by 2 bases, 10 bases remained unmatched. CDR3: CASGTGTTSTDTQYF. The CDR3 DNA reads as TGTGCCAGCGGAACCGGGACTACCTCCACAGATACGCAGTATTTT.

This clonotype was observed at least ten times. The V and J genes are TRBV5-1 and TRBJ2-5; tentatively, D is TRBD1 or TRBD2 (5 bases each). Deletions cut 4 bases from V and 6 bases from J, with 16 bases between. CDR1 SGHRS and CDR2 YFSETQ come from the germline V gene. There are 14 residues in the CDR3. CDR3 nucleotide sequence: TGCGCCAGCAGCCCGGAGGCAGGGCGCAAGACCCAGTACTTC. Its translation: CASSPEAGRKTQYF.

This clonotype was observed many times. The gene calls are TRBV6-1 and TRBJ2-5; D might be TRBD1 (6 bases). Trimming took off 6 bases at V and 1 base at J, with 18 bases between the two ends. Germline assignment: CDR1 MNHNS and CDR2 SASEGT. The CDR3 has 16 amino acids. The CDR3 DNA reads TGTGCCAGCAGGGCCCCCGGACAGAAAATCCAAGAGACCCAGTACTTC. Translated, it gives CASRAPGQKIQETQYF.

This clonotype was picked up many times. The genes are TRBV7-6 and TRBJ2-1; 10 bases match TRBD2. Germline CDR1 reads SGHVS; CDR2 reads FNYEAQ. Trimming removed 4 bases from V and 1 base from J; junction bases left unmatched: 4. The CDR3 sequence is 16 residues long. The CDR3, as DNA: TGTGCCAGCAGCTCTAGCGGGAGAGTTTCCTACAATGAGCAGTTCTTC. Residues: CASSSSGRVSYNEQFF.

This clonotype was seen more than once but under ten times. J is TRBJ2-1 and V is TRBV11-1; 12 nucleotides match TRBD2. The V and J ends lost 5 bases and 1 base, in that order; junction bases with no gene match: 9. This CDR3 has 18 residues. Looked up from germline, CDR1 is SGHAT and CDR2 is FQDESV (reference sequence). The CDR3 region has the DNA TGTGCCAGCAGCCCGCGACTAGCGGGAGCCGTATCCTACAATGAGCAGTTCTTC. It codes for CASSPRLAGAVSYNEQFF.

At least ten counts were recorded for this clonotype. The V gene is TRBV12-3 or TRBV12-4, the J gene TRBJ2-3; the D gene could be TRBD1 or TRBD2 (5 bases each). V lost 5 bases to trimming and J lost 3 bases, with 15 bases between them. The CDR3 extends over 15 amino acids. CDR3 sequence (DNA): TGTGCCAGCAGTCTACCGAGGGACCGGACAGATACGCAGTATTTT. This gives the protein CASSLPRDRTDTQYF.

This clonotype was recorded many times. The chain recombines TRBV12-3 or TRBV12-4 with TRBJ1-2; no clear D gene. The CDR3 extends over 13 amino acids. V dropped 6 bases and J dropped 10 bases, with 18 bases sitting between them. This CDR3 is CASSSTEKADYTF. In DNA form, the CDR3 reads TGTGCCAGCAGCTCAACCGAGAAGGCTGACTACACCTTC.

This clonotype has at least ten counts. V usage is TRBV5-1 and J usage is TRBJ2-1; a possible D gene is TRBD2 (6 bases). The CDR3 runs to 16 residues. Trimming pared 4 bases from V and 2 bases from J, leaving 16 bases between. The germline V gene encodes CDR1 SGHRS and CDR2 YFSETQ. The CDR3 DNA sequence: TGCGCCAGCAGCCCGCGGCGGGGTGGAACCTACAATGAGCAGTTCTTC. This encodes CASSPRRGGTYNEQFF. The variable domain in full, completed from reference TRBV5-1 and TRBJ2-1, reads KAGVTQTPRYLIKTRGQQVTLSCSPISGHRSVSWYQQTPGQGLQFLFEYFSETQRNKGNFPGRFSGRQFSNSRSEMNVSTLELGDSALYLCASSPRRGGTYNEQFFGPGTRLTVL.

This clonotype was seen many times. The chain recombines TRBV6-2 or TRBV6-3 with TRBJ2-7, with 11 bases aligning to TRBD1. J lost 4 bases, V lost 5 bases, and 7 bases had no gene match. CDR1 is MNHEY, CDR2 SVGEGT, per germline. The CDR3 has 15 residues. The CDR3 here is CASSTPGTGGYEQYF. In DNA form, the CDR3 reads TGTGCCAGCAGTACCCCAGGGACAGGGGGGTACGAGCAGTACTTC.

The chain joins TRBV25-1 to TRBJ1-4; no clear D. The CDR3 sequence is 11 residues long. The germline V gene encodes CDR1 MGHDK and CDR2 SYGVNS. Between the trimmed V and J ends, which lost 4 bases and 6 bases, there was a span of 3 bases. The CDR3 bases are TGTGCCAGCAGTGTGGATGAAAAACTGTTTTTT. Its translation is CASSVDEKLFF.

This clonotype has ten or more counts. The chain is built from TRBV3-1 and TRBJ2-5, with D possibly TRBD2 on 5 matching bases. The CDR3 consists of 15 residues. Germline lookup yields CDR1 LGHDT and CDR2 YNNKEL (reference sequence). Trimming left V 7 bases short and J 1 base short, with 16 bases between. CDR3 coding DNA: TGTGCCAGCAATCCTGGCCGGGGAATCCAAGAGACCCAGTACTTC. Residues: CASNPGRGIQETQYF.